Here is one TCR beta chain with its context. The antigen is undetermined. This entry is derived from a study of CD8+ T cells in alopecia areata. Study-level findings and limits: TCR sharing across patients was less clear than in mice, possibly HLA-related. Tofacitinib delivered significant drops in scalp clonality and in expanded CD8+ clones among the top 100. In lesional scalp, particularly from alopecia totalis/universalis, clonality was higher than in normal scalp.

Sequencing templates came from extracted RNA that was reverse transcribed into cDNA. Here immunoSEQ multiplex PCR was the method, and the copy in TCRdb shows in-frame clones only, minus some. The sample consists of fewer than 8,000 clones, almost 65% of them appearing once. Treatment indicated: oral pan-JAK inhibitor, 5-10 mg twice daily. Researchers took lesional scalp punch biopsies and peripheral blood from people who were alopecia areata patients. The CDR3 totals 15 residues. The J segment lost 4 bases and the V segment lost 5 bases, leaving 7 bases of the junction unmatched. Germline lookup yields CDR1 SNHLY and CDR2 FYNNEI.

The starting material was skin, obtained at week 4, from a patient treated with tofacitinib. The chain couples TRBV2 to TRBJ2-1; 8 bases fit TRBD2. The clonotype originates from a human donor with alopecia areata. In DNA form, the CDR3 reads TGTGCCAGCAGTTACCAGCGGGAGTGGTACAATGAGCAGTTCTTC. This encodes CASSYQREWYNEQFF.